This entry features one TCR beta chain sequence. This sample was included in a study of blood T cell repertoires in COVID-19. Study-level information: Nucleic acid was either cDNA or gDNA, and it came from T cells, B-cell-depleted T cells, or PBMCs.

Produced via immunoSEQ multiplex PCR; TCRdb's table is partial and in-frame only. The table records about 210,000 clones, about 87% of them present only once. Germline CDR1 is SGDLS and CDR2 is YYNGEE. The CDR3 contains 13 residues. V lost 4 bases and J lost 7, with 14 bases in between. Sample: peripheral blood. The clonotype was recovered from a man aged 65 to 85 with acute or convalescent COVID-19. The gene calls are TRBV9 and TRBJ1-1, with D possibly being TRBD1 (6 bases). The CDR3 bases are TGTGCCAGCAGCAGAGGTTACAGGGATGAAGCTTTCTTT. It yields the protein CASSRGYRDEAFF.